This TCR beta chain was retrieved from a study of response to subunit inactivated influenza vaccine. Points from the study as a whole: Authors suggested that a seasonal influenza vaccination recruits few new T cells each time.

Note on this clonotype: Its antigen remains unidentified.

CDR3 length equals 13 residues. Trimming left V 10 bases short and J 6 bases short, with 13 bases between. TCRdb called the RT-PCR reads again in MiXCR, with one record for every CDR3 protein. This table holds some 850,000 distinct CDR3 sequences, about a fifth found once. The TCR originated in a man aged 45-65 years who received an inactivated influenza vaccine. Here the sequenced sample was PBMCs from blood, taken about 5 days after vaccination. The chain employs TRBV12-3 or TRBV12-4 and TRBJ1-6; D gene ambiguous. CDR3: CATKGSRNSPLHF. As DNA, the CDR3 is TGTGCCACCAAGGGCAGTCGTAATTCACCCCTCCACTTT.